A single sample is the source of the 9 T cell receptor beta chains below, sequenced in a study of PD-L1 blockade in urothelial cancer. This sample's time point: peripheral blood 6 weeks after treatment start. TCRdb keeps only in-frame clones here, not all; method: immunoSEQ multiplex PCR. Of approximately 91,000 clones listed, roughly 85% are singletons. This specimen consisted of PBMCs, obtained around atezolizumab (anti-PD-L1) treatment. Source of these receptors: a man aged 65 to 79 with urothelial cancer.

The gene calls are TRBV7-8 and TRBJ2-3; tentative D call: TRBD2 (6 bases). The CDR3 extends over 14 amino acids. In germline, CDR1 is SGHVS, CDR2 FQNEAQ. Trimming removed 5 bases at V and 2 bases at J, with 11 bases between. CDR3 loop: CASSPGDFTDTQYF. The CDR3, as DNA: TGTGCCAGCAGCCCCGGGGACTTCACAGATACGCAGTATTTT.

The chain couples TRBV19 to TRBJ1-5; 7 positions agree with TRBD1. V was clipped by 5 bases and J by 1 base; unmatched bases: 2. The CDR3 contains 14 residues. The germline V gene has CDR1 LNHDA and CDR2 SQIVND (reference sequence). CDR3 nucleotide sequence: TGTGCCAGTAGTGTGACAGGGAGCAATCAGCCCCAGCATTTT. It specifies CASSVTGSNQPQHF.

This clone was recorded once. The V call is TRBV15, the J call TRBJ2-1, with D possibly being TRBD2 (6 bases). V lost 2 bases, J lost 2 bases, and 28 bases lay in between. Germline V gene lookup returns CDR1 LNHNV and CDR2 YYDKDF (reference sequence). The CDR3 consists of 21 residues. The CDR3 region is CATSRMEGRPPFFKTYNEQFF. The CDR3 coding sequence is TGTGCCACCAGCAGAATGGAGGGCAGACCACCTTTTTTTAAGACCTACAATGAGCAGTTCTTC.

The CDR3 DNA follows: TGTGCCAGCAGCCCTAGCGGTATAAGGGAGACCCAGTACTTC. Translated, it gives CASSPSGIRETQYF. V and J are TRBV7-2 and TRBJ2-5, with 7 bases identical to TRBD2. The germline CDR1 and CDR2 sequences are SGHTA and FQGNSA. The CDR3 spans 14 residues. J was trimmed by 5 bases and V by 5 bases; bases with no gene match: 8.

The chain uses TRBV9 and TRBJ2-3; a possible D gene is TRBD2 (6 bases). Deletions cut 0 bases from V and 6 bases from J, with 17 bases between. Germline CDR1 SGDLS, CDR2 YYNGEE. The CDR3 spans 16 residues. CDR3 nucleotides: TGTGCCAGCAGCGTAGTTGGTAGCGGACCCGTGGATACGCAGTATTTT. This translates into CASSVVGSGPVDTQYF.

The rearrangement links TRBV6-4 to TRBJ2-2; D remains unclear. Germline CDR1 MRHNA, CDR2 SNTAGT. This CDR3 region has 15 residues. Trimming pared 8 bases from V and 8 bases from J, leaving 21 bases between. CDR3 nucleotides: TGTGCCAGCCCCATACTATCCTTAGTCACAGGGGAGCTGTTTTTT. Translated: CASPILSLVTGELFF.

The chain employs TRBV12-5 and TRBJ2-4; perhaps TRBD2 as D (5 bases). Germline V gives CDR1 LGHNT, CDR2 FRNRAP. CDR3 length: 15 residues. Between the trimmed V and J ends, which lost 7 bases and 9 bases, there was a span of 22 bases. The CDR3: CASALNDPRESIQYF. Written as DNA, the CDR3 is TGTGCTAGTGCCCTGAACGACCCTCGGGAAAGCATTCAGTACTTC.

The V call is TRBV28, the J call TRBJ2-1; D gene unclear. This CDR3 has 14 residues. Germline CDR1 MDHEN, CDR2 SYDVKM. The germline V and J ends were trimmed by 6 bases and 0 bases, with 9 bases remaining between them. CDR3 loop: CASRLSGSYNEQFF. DNA of the CDR3: TGTGCCAGCAGACTCTCGGGCTCCTACAATGAGCAGTTCTTC.

The V gene is TRBV28, the J gene TRBJ1-2; maybe TRBD1 (5 bases). Trimming took off 4 bases at V and 8 bases at J, with 20 bases between the two ends. This CDR3 spans 15 amino acids. CDR1 and CDR2 (germline): MDHEN, SYDVKM. The CDR3 sequence is CASSSSSTGREGYTF. The DNA of the CDR3 is TGTGCCAGCAGTTCGTCCTCCACGGGCAGGGAAGGCTACACCTTC.